The 28 T cell receptor beta chains below come from one sample, sequenced in a study of Ad26.COV2.S vaccination and SARS-CoV-2 variants. Treatment specified: about 20 received Ad26.COV2.S at low or high dose, single or two shots; roughly five received placebo; per-sample allocation not given. Vaccine and placebo recipients were sampled on day 63 after the first injection. Some clones are missing from TCRdb's copy, which holds only in-frame ones; the method was immunoSEQ multiplex PCR. The top ten hold around 1.9% of the sample, which has some 320,000 clones, 86% seen once. Source: peripheral blood, taken in a trial of Ad26.COV2.S vaccine versus placebo. All receptors come from a person aged 18-60 years who received the Ad26.COV2.S COVID-19 vaccine or a placebo.

V is TRBV6-5 and J is TRBJ1-2; D is undetermined. V dropped 0 bases and J dropped 10 bases, with 12 bases sitting between them. Germline V gene sequence: CDR1 MNHEY, CDR2 SVGAGI. The CDR3 length is 13 residues. This CDR3 is CASSYSRQLIYTF. The CDR3 coding sequence is TGTGCCAGCAGTTACTCGAGGCAGTTAATCTACACCTTC.

As concerns this clone: The sample carries other DNA sequences with the same CDR3. This chain links TRBV15 with TRBJ2-7, with TRBD2 identical over 7 bases. The CDR3 is made up of 12 amino acids. The V gene end was trimmed by 0 bases and the J gene end by 7 bases; junction bases not matched to a gene: 0. CDR1 is LNHNV, CDR2 YYDKDF, per germline (reference sequence). The CDR3 region has the DNA TGTGCCACCAGCAGAGACGGGGGGGAGCAGTACTTC. It translates to CATSRDGGEQYF.

V gene TRBV3-1 (or the pseudogene TRBV3-2) combines with J gene TRBJ1-1, with D possibly matching TRBD1 (6 bases). CDR1 is LGHDT and CDR2 is YNNKEL in the germline V gene (reference sequence). Trimming pared 3 bases from V and 4 bases from J, leaving 12 bases between. The CDR3 runs to 14 residues. The CDR3 DNA reads TGTGCCAGCAGCCAGGGGGGGCCGGGCACTGAAGCTTTCTTT. Translation gives CASSQGGPGTEAFF.

This clone was seen only a few times. J is TRBJ1-1 and V is TRBV6-1; D ambiguous. The CDR3 covers 11 residues. The V end lost 4 bases, the J end lost 7 bases, and 7 bases lay between the germline ends. CDR1 and CDR2 from the germline V gene are MNHNS and SASEGT. The CDR3 is CASSADGEAFF. Here the CDR3 DNA reads TGTGCCAGCAGTGCGGACGGTGAAGCTTTCTTT.

The gene calls are TRBV19 and TRBJ2-2; D might be TRBD2 (5 bases). This CDR3 is built from 15 residues. Deletions cut 4 bases from V and 1 base from J, with 10 bases between. Looked up from germline, CDR1 is LNHDA and CDR2 is SQIVND (reference sequence). CDR3 sequence reads: CASSNGGLNTGELFF. CDR3 bases: TGTGCCAGTAGTAACGGAGGCTTGAACACCGGGGAGCTGTTTTTT.

CDR3 nucleotide sequence: TGTGCCTGGGCTGGGGGGGGACAGGGGAGGAATACGCAGTATTTT. Translating gives CAWAGGGQGRNTQYF. This chain uses TRBV30 with TRBJ2-3; 10 bases map to TRBD1. This CDR3 has 15 residues. The junction had 12 bases not matched to a gene; V was cut back by 5 bases and J by 7 bases. From germline, CDR1 is GTSNPN and CDR2 SVGIG (reference sequence).

The chain carries TRBV18 and TRBJ1-1; the match to TRBD1 covers 8 bases. The CDR3 runs 16 residues. V shed 2 bases and J 3 bases; nucleotides not matched to a gene: 8. Germline CDR1 and CDR2: KGHSH and LQKENI. The CDR3 sequence: CASSPLPLQGDTEAFF. The CDR3 region has the DNA TGTGCCAGCTCACCATTGCCATTACAGGGGGACACTGAAGCTTTCTTT.

The rearrangement joins TRBV5-1 to TRBJ2-7, with 8 bases identical to TRBD1. This CDR3 contains 15 residues. CDR1 SGHRS and CDR2 YFSETQ come from the germline V gene. V dropped 3 bases and J dropped 9; count of bases not matched to a gene: 14. Written as DNA, the CDR3 is TGCGCCAGCAGCTCCCTCGGGACAGGCCCTTATTGGCAGTACTTC. This encodes CASSSLGTGPYWQYF.

The V and J genes are TRBV25-1 and TRBJ1-1, with 7 bases fitting TRBD1. Germline lookup yields CDR1 MGHDK and CDR2 SYGVNS. This CDR3 comprises 17 residues. The V gene end was trimmed by 2 bases and the J gene end by 5 bases; junction bases not matched to a gene: 14. CDR3 region: CASSEGRGRMRRTEAFF. The CDR3 DNA sequence: TGTGCCAGCAGTGAAGGGAGGGGGCGGATGAGAAGAACTGAAGCTTTCTTT.

The chain joins TRBV5-5 to TRBJ1-1; D unresolved. Germline V gives CDR1 SGHKS, CDR2 YYEKEE (reference sequence). This CDR3 region has 13 residues. V lost 6 bases to trimming and J lost 0 bases, with 9 bases between them. The CDR3 here is CASTLGMNTEAFF. DNA of the CDR3: TGTGCCAGCACACTAGGGATGAACACTGAAGCTTTCTTT.

The CDR3 loop reads CASSRTVGRGMRTGELFF. The CDR3 bases are TGTGCCAGCAGCCGGACGGTGGGCAGGGGTATGAGGACCGGGGAGCTGTTTTTT. The chain couples TRBV7-8 to TRBJ2-2, with a possible D match to TRBD1 (6 bases). With 5 bases removed from V and 5 bases from J, the gap between germline ends came to 24 bases. This CDR3 has 18 amino acids. CDR1 and CDR2 (germline): SGHVS, FQNEAQ.

The rearrangement links TRBV25-1 to TRBJ1-6; 8 nucleotides align to TRBD1. The CDR3 runs to 13 residues. In germline, CDR1 is MGHDK, CDR2 SYGVNS. The J segment lost 13 bases and the V segment lost 1 base, leaving 3 bases of the junction unmatched. For the CDR3, the DNA is TGTGCCAGCAGTGAATGGGACAGGAGCCCCCTCCACTTT. The encoded protein is CASSEWDRSPLHF.

The V and J genes are TRBV11-1 and TRBJ2-1, with D perhaps matching TRBD2 (6 bases). The V gene's germline CDR1 is SGHAT and CDR2 FQDESV (reference sequence). This CDR3 contains 14 residues. Trimming removed 3 bases from V and 4 bases from J, with 10 bases in between. CDR3 protein: CASSFSSGYNEQFF. The CDR3 DNA follows: TGTGCCAGCAGCTTCTCGAGCGGGTACAATGAGCAGTTCTTC.

This clone came up a few times. The chain recombines TRBV5-1 with TRBJ1-1; tentatively, D is TRBD1 (5 bases). The length of the CDR3 is 13 residues. Per germline, CDR1 SGHRS and CDR2 YFSETQ. V lost 0 bases to trimming and J lost 11 bases, with 14 bases between them. The CDR3 bases are TGCGCCAGCAGCTTGGAGGTTGACAGTCTGGCTTTCTTT. Amino acids: CASSLEVDSLAFF.

This clone came up once. The chain couples TRBV9 to TRBJ2-6; D is uncertain. The germline V gene has CDR1 SGDLS and CDR2 YYNGEE. The CDR3 runs 14 residues. V dropped 5 bases and J dropped 2 bases, with 8 bases sitting between them. CDR3 bases: TGTGCCAGCAGTGACGGGCCTGGGGCCAACGTCCTGACTTTC. It encodes CASSDGPGANVLTF.

This clone was counted at least ten times. The chain links TRBV4-1 to TRBJ1-2, with TRBD1 matching 8 bases. The CDR3 has 16 residues. The V and J ends lost 4 bases and 3 bases, in that order; junction bases with no gene match: 10. Germline CDR1 and CDR2: MGHRA and YSYEKL. CDR3 coding DNA: TGCGCCAGCAGCCGCGGACAGGGTGGACTTGACTATGGCTACACCTTC. As protein: CASSRGQGGLDYGYTF.

The V call is TRBV4-1, the J call TRBJ2-7, with 8 bases aligning to TRBD1. Germline V lookup: CDR1 MGHRA, CDR2 YSYEKL. V shed 6 bases, J shed 4 bases, and the junction held 8 bases outside the gene matches. The CDR3 is 14 amino acids. CDR3 sequence (DNA): TGCGCCAGCAGACCCGACAGGGGTAATTACGAGCAGTACTTC. This gives the protein CASRPDRGNYEQYF.

The genes are TRBV12-5 and TRBJ2-5; D gene unclear. With 3 bases removed from V and 2 bases from J, the gap between germline ends came to 13 bases. CDR3 length equals 15 residues. Germline CDR1 LGHNT, CDR2 FRNRAP. The CDR3 reads CASGFGTSGQETQYF. Written as DNA, the CDR3 is TGTGCTAGTGGTTTCGGCACTTCTGGGCAAGAGACCCAGTACTTC.

This clone was seen a few times. The chain links TRBV7-2 to TRBJ1-5; D not certain. CDR1 is SGHTA, CDR2 FQGNSA, per germline. Deletions cut 3 bases from V and 0 bases from J, with 12 bases between. The CDR3 spans 16 residues. CDR3 sequence: CASSFSGRTSNQPQHF. The CDR3 DNA reads TGTGCCAGCAGCTTTTCTGGACGGACTAGCAATCAGCCCCAGCATTTT.

This chain joins TRBV11-2 and TRBJ2-3, with D tentatively TRBD2 (5 bases). V was trimmed by 5 bases and J by 0 bases, leaving 15 bases between them. CDR1 SGHAT and CDR2 FQNNGV come from the germline V gene. The CDR3 runs to 16 residues. CDR3 coding DNA: TGTGCCAGCAGCCCTGCGGTAGCGAGGAGCACAGATACGCAGTATTTT. It yields the protein CASSPAVARSTDTQYF.

V gene TRBV6-2 or TRBV6-3 combines with J gene TRBJ1-5; TRBD1 might be the D (6 bases). This CDR3 region has 13 residues. Trimming stripped 5 bases from V and 6 bases from J, with 11 bases between. Germline values: CDR1 MNHEY, CDR2 SVGEGT. The CDR3, as DNA: TGTGCCAGCAGTGGACAGCTTGGTCAGCCCCAGCATTTT. This translates into CASSGQLGQPQHF.

The V gene is TRBV29-1, the J gene TRBJ1-6; 8 positions agree with TRBD1. The CDR3 extends over 13 amino acids. V shed 6 bases and J 10 bases; nucleotides not matched to a gene: 8. The germline V gene encodes CDR1 SQVTM and CDR2 ANQGSEA. The CDR3 DNA sequence: TGCAGCGTAGAGGACAGGGATGGCTCACCCCTCCACTTT. This sequence encodes CSVEDRDGSPLHF.

In its sample, this clone was seen once. The chain is built from TRBV5-4 and TRBJ1-2; 8 nucleotides agree with TRBD1. The germline V gene has CDR1 SGHNT and CDR2 YYREEE (reference sequence). V gave up 4 bases and J gave up 4 bases; unmatched junction bases: 9. The CDR3 covers 15 residues. For the CDR3, the DNA is TGTGCCAGCAGCATCGCCTCAGGGGGCGGCTATGGCTACACCTTC. Encoded protein: CASSIASGGGYGYTF.

This chain uses TRBV7-9 with TRBJ2-3; no firm D call. The CDR3 sequence is 12 residues long. The germline V gene encodes CDR1 SEHNR and CDR2 FQNEAQ (reference sequence). Deletions cut 8 bases from V and 6 bases from J, with 12 bases between. CDR3 DNA sequence: TGTGCCAGCTCTTCATCCCCGGATACGCAGTATTTT. It codes for CASSSSPDTQYF.

V gene TRBV12-5 combines with J gene TRBJ2-2; D might be TRBD1 (6 bases). Germline V gene sequence: CDR1 LGHNT, CDR2 FRNRAP. V was pared by 3 bases and J by 4 bases, with 12 bases between. This CDR3 is built from 15 residues. CDR3 region: CASGFSQGITGELFF. CDR3 sequence (DNA): TGTGCTAGTGGTTTCAGTCAGGGGATCACCGGGGAGCTGTTTTTT.

The genes are TRBV4-1 and TRBJ2-2, with D possibly being TRBD1 or TRBD2 (5 bases each). Germline-derived CDR1 and CDR2 are MGHRA and YSYEKL. The CDR3 is 16 residues long. Trimming removed 2 bases at V and 2 bases at J, with 12 bases between. The CDR3 DNA reads as TGCGCCAGCAGCCAATACCTCGGGGCAAACACCGGGGAGCTGTTTTTT. The encoded protein is CASSQYLGANTGELFF.

The chain joins TRBV19 to TRBJ1-1; no clear D. From germline, CDR1 is LNHDA and CDR2 SQIVND (reference sequence). The CDR3 extends over 15 amino acids. V dropped 5 bases and J dropped 1 base, with 14 bases sitting between them. CDR3 DNA sequence: TGTGCCAGTAGTTCAGACACGTCAGCGAACACTGAAGCTTTCTTT. This translates into CASSSDTSANTEAFF.

The chain combines TRBV5-4 with TRBJ2-5, with TRBD2 matching over 10 bases. The germline V gene has CDR1 SGHNT and CDR2 YYREEE (reference sequence). Trimming at V came to 1 base and at J to 2 bases, leaving 2 bases not matched to a gene. This CDR3 has 15 amino acids. The DNA of the CDR3 is TGTGCCAGCAGCTTGAGGACTAGCGGTCAAGAGACCCAGTACTTC. It codes for CASSLRTSGQETQYF.